The 29 T cell receptor beta chains given below trace back to one sample, sequenced in a study of human T cells and chemical hapten exposure. Time point: pre-sensitization, week 0. Treatment here: therapeutic diphenylcyclopropenone sensitization with weekly scalp DPC. TCRdb independently ran MiXCR on the RACE reads; one entry per CDR3 protein. The data show 200,000 to 300,000 distinct CDR3 sequences, about 8.1% seen once. Here the sequenced sample was whole blood, taken in connection with sensitization to the hapten diphenylcyclopropenone (DPC). These receptors all come from a woman aged 40 to 55 with alopecia areata. Some clones in this sample may be carry-over from other donors' samples.

The chain carries TRBV6-6 and TRBJ2-2; the match to TRBD1 covers 10 bases. V lost 2 bases and J lost 7; bases outside the gene matches: 4. Germline V gene sequence: CDR1 MNHNY, CDR2 SVGAGI (reference sequence). The CDR3 sequence is 15 residues long. CDR3 nucleotides: TGTGCCAGCAGTTACGGGACAGGGGCCCACGGGGAGCTGTTTTTT. This codes for CASSYGTGAHGELFF.

This clonotype occurred a few times. The genes are TRBV6-5 and TRBJ2-7; D is unclear. The germline V gene has CDR1 MNHEY and CDR2 SVGAGI. The V end was cut by 0 bases, the J end by 1 base, with 10 bases between. The CDR3 loop spans 15 amino acids. CDR3 in DNA: TGTGCCAGCAGTTACTCGGCGCCCGGTTCCTACGAGCAGTACTTC. As protein: CASSYSAPGSYEQYF.

This clonotype was detected a few times. The chain joins TRBV28 to TRBJ2-3; 8 bases map to TRBD2. Looked up from germline, CDR1 is MDHEN and CDR2 is SYDVKM. This CDR3 region has 15 residues. Germline trimming cut 5 bases from V and 2 bases from J; bases unmatched to any gene: 6. The CDR3 loop reads CASSRSTSDTDTQYF. The DNA for the CDR3 is TGTGCCAGCAGTCGCTCGACTAGCGACACAGATACGCAGTATTTT. Full variable domain (remainder filled in from reference TRBV28 and TRBJ2-3): DVKVTQSSRYLVKRTGEKVFLECVQDMDHENMFWYRQDPGLGLRLIYFSYDVKMKEKGDIPEGYSVSREKKERFSLILESASTNQTSMYLCASSRSTSDTDTQYFGPGTRLTVL.

In its sample, this clonotype was seen many times. In DNA, the CDR3 is TGTGCCAGCAGCGCCGTCCCATCTAGCGGGAGATCAGATACGCAGTATTTT. Protein: CASSAVPSSGRSDTQYF. V usage is TRBV9 and J usage is TRBJ2-3; TRBD2 aligns across 10 bases. Trimming removed 3 bases from V and 4 bases from J; junction bases left unmatched: 11. Germline lookup yields CDR1 SGDLS and CDR2 YYNGEE. This CDR3 is 17 amino acids long.

The rearrangement uses TRBV12-3 or TRBV12-4 and TRBJ2-2; 11 nucleotides agree with TRBD1. This CDR3 comprises 18 residues. Trimming cost V 3 bases and J 2 bases; bases outside gene matches: 8. The CDR3: CASSFLRTGGGNTGELFF. The CDR3 coding sequence is TGTGCCAGCAGTTTCCTCCGGACAGGGGGCGGAAACACCGGGGAGCTGTTTTTT.

This clonotype was detected only a few times. The chain joins TRBV11-2 to TRBJ2-1, with 13 bases fitting TRBD2. The CDR3 is 16 residues long. Germline V gene sequence: CDR1 SGHAT, CDR2 FQNNGV. V was clipped by 3 bases and J by 7 bases; unmatched bases: 6. The CDR3 loop is CASSLAGLAGMNEQFF. Written as DNA, the CDR3 is TGTGCCAGCAGCTTGGCGGGACTAGCGGGAATGAATGAGCAGTTCTTC.

This clonotype has just a few counts. The chain is built from TRBV12-3 or TRBV12-4 and TRBJ1-1, with no clear D. V was pared by 5 bases and J by 1 base, with 11 bases between. This CDR3 has 14 amino acids. CDR3: CASSPWEQNTEAFF. The CDR3 coding sequence is TGTGCCAGCAGTCCCTGGGAACAGAACACTGAAGCTTTCTTT.

Many counts were recorded for this clonotype. The chain uses TRBV6-2 or TRBV6-3 and TRBJ2-3; 14 bases are shared with TRBD2. Losses at the gene ends were 4 bases for V and 3 bases for J; bases not matched to a gene: 0. Germline V gene lookup returns CDR1 MNHEY and CDR2 SVGEGT. The CDR3 length is 15 residues. The CDR3 sequence is CASSWTSGRTDTQYF. The CDR3 DNA reads TGTGCCAGCAGTTGGACTAGCGGGAGGACAGATACGCAGTATTTT.

This clonotype has at least ten counts. The J gene is TRBJ2-6, the V gene TRBV5-1, with TRBD1 matching over 7 bases. With 4 bases clipped from V and 2 bases from J, the junction kept 3 bases outside the gene matches. The CDR3 spans 15 residues. The germline gives CDR1 SGHRS, CDR2 YFSETQ. The CDR3 DNA reads TGCGCCAGCAGCATAGACAGGGCTGGGGCCAACGTCCTGACTTTC. This encodes CASSIDRAGANVLTF.

The chain carries TRBV19 and TRBJ1-4; 9 nucleotides agree with TRBD1. V shed 10 bases and J 10 bases; nucleotides not matched to a gene: 13. Per the germline V gene, CDR1 is LNHDA and CDR2 is SQIVND (reference sequence). The CDR3 totals 14 residues. This CDR3 reads CATQSGTGYGKLFF. CDR3 bases: TGTGCCACCCAATCCGGGACAGGGTATGGAAAACTGTTTTTT.

The chain carries TRBV5-1 and TRBJ1-1, with D perhaps matching TRBD1 (5 bases). V lost 4 bases and J 1 base, leaving 11 bases between the germline ends. This CDR3 has 14 residues. Germline-derived CDR1 and CDR2 are SGHRS and YFSETQ. The CDR3: CASSPGGANTEAFF. CDR3 DNA: TGCGCCAGCAGCCCCGGTGGGGCGAACACTGAAGCTTTCTTT.

This chain joins TRBV7-9 and TRBJ2-3; D uncertain. Germline V gives CDR1 SEHNR, CDR2 FQNEAQ (reference sequence). The CDR3 has 16 residues. Trimming shortened V by 2 bases and J by 3 bases, and 15 bases separated the two germline ends. The CDR3 region is CASSLFSSVLTDTQYF. As DNA, the CDR3 is TGTGCCAGCAGCTTATTCTCGAGTGTGTTAACAGATACGCAGTATTTT.

This clonotype was observed a few times. The rearrangement uses TRBV6-1 and TRBJ2-3, with 12 bases fitting TRBD2. With V trimmed by 5 bases and J by 3 bases, 9 bases remained unmatched. The germline V gene encodes CDR1 MNHNS and CDR2 SASEGT. This CDR3 comprises 17 residues. The DNA of the CDR3 is TGTGCCAGCAGTCCCCGGACTAGCGGGATAAGTACAGATACGCAGTATTTT. Translating it yields CASSPRTSGISTDTQYF.

A few counts support this clonotype. The chain joins TRBV6-2 or TRBV6-3 to TRBJ2-3; D not resolved. Trimming cost V 2 bases and J 5 bases, with 8 bases left between them. There are 13 residues in the CDR3. CDR1 and CDR2 from the germline V gene are MNHEY and SVGEGT. The DNA for the CDR3 is TGTGCCAGCAGTTACAACGGCAGAGATACGCAGTATTTT. Amino acid sequence: CASSYNGRDTQYF.

This chain uses TRBV12-3 or TRBV12-4 with TRBJ1-1; no clear D gene. This CDR3 is 13 amino acids long. The ends were cut back, 3 bases at V and 1 base at J, with 6 bases in the middle. CDR3: CASSFGENTEAFF. CDR3 DNA sequence: TGTGCCAGCAGTTTCGGGGAGAACACTGAAGCTTTCTTT.

The gene calls are TRBV7-3 and TRBJ2-1; TRBD1 matches 8 bases. The CDR3 is 15 amino acids. The trim removed 5 bases at V and 3 bases at J, leaving 6 bases unmatched. The germline V gene has CDR1 SGHTA and CDR2 FQGTGA. The CDR3 DNA reads TGTGCCAGCAGCGCACAGGGGGATGACTACAATGAGCAGTTCTTC. Amino acid sequence: CASSAQGDDYNEQFF.

This clonotype has ten or more counts. V and J are TRBV7-9 and TRBJ1-2, with unresolved D. This CDR3 region has 14 residues. Between the trimmed V and J ends, which lost 5 bases and 4 bases, there was a span of 14 bases. Germline V lookup: CDR1 SEHNR, CDR2 FQNEAQ (reference sequence). DNA of the CDR3: TGTGCCAGCAGCCGTGGCGGGGATGGCTATGGCTACACCTTC. Protein sequence: CASSRGGDGYGYTF.

The chain recombines TRBV11-2 with TRBJ1-5, with D possibly TRBD1 on 5 matching bases. The V gene lost 2 bases and the J gene lost 0 bases, with 14 bases spanning the gap. The CDR3 runs 17 residues. CDR1 is SGHAT and CDR2 is FQNNGV in the germline V gene. CDR3 bases: TGTGCCAGCAGCTTAAATATGGGGGGGATTAGCAATCAGCCCCAGCATTTT. Protein sequence: CASSLNMGGISNQPQHF.

The V and J genes are TRBV27 and TRBJ2-7, with 7 positions matching TRBD2. Trimming removed 3 bases from V and 4 bases from J; junction bases left unmatched: 9. CDR3 length: 15 amino acids. Germline V gene data show CDR1 as MNHEY and CDR2 as SMNVEV (reference sequence). CDR3: CASSFASGGVYEQYF. The CDR3 DNA is TGTGCCAGCAGTTTTGCTAGCGGAGGGGTATACGAGCAGTACTTC.

This clonotype has at least ten counts. The gene calls are TRBV7-2 and TRBJ1-1; no clear D. The CDR3 is 13 residues long. Per germline, CDR1 SGHTA and CDR2 FQGNSA. Trimming removed 4 bases at V and 8 bases at J, with 14 bases between. The CDR3 loop reads CASSSRWGTEAFF. The CDR3 DNA is TGTGCCAGCAGCTCTAGATGGGGTACCGAAGCTTTCTTT.

A few counts support this clonotype. The rearrangement links TRBV24-1 to TRBJ2-4, with a tentative D call TRBD2 (5 bases). V dropped 4 bases and J dropped 7 bases, with 10 bases sitting between them. The CDR3 runs 13 residues. Germline-derived CDR1 and CDR2 are KGHDR and SFDVKD. The CDR3 region has the DNA TGTGCCACCAGTGAGGAGGCGAGTAACATTCAGTACTTC. Translating it yields CATSEEASNIQYF.

This clonotype was observed a handful of times. This chain joins TRBV6-2 or TRBV6-3 and TRBJ1-5, with TRBD1 as a possible D gene (6 bases). V was trimmed by 4 bases and J by 3 bases, leaving 13 bases between them. CDR3 length: 15 amino acids. CDR1 and CDR2 (germline): MNHEY, SVGEGT. The CDR3 DNA is TGTGCCAGCAGTTGGGGTACAGGGTACAATCAGCCCCAGCATTTT. It specifies CASSWGTGYNQPQHF.

The V and J genes are TRBV20-1 and TRBJ2-2, with TRBD1 matching over 9 bases. The V gene end was trimmed by 0 bases and the J gene end by 9 bases; junction bases not matched to a gene: 8. The CDR3 is made up of 15 amino acids. Per germline, CDR1 DFQATT and CDR2 SNEGSKA (reference sequence). CDR3 bases: TGCAGTGCTAGAGATCCGGGACAGGGTAGCCGGGAGCTGTTTTTT. It codes for CSARDPGQGSRELFF.

This clonotype was recorded many times. The V gene is TRBV7-2, the J gene TRBJ1-3, with D unresolved. CDR3 length: 13 residues. With 4 bases removed from V and 4 bases from J, the gap between germline ends came to 8 bases. Germline loops: CDR1 SGHTA, CDR2 FQGNSA. The CDR3 loop is CASSYNLGNTIYF. CDR3 sequence (DNA): TGTGCCAGCAGCTATAATTTGGGAAACACCATATATTTT.

This clonotype was detected many times. The gene calls are TRBV20-1 and TRBJ1-3; D unclear. Trimming shortened V by 1 base and J by 1 base, and 11 bases separated the two germline ends. The germline V gene encodes CDR1 DFQATT and CDR2 SNEGSKA (reference sequence). There are 15 residues in the CDR3. The CDR3 loop is CSARVDLGSGNTIYF. The DNA for the CDR3 is TGCAGTGCTAGAGTAGATCTGGGTTCTGGAAACACCATATATTTT.

The table lists this clonotype with a few counts. This chain joins TRBV4-1 and TRBJ2-3, with 8 bases aligning to TRBD1. This CDR3 contains 15 residues. The J segment lost 3 bases and the V segment lost 4 bases, leaving 6 bases of the junction unmatched. CDR1 and CDR2 from the germline V gene are MGHRA and YSYEKL. The CDR3 sequence is CASSPTGDLTDTQYF. The CDR3 DNA is TGCGCCAGCAGCCCGACAGGGGATTTGACAGATACGCAGTATTTT.

This clonotype occurred a few times. The chain links TRBV24-1 to TRBJ2-1, with TRBD1 matching 8 bases. V trimming: 2 bases; J trimming: 4 bases; junction bases outside the gene matches: 6. There are 16 residues in the CDR3. The germline V gene has CDR1 KGHDR and CDR2 SFDVKD. The CDR3 here is CATSDWGTGFYNEQFF. In DNA, the CDR3 is TGTGCCACCAGTGATTGGGGGACAGGTTTTTACAATGAGCAGTTCTTC.

In DNA, the CDR3 is TGTGCCAGCGAGCCGGCAGCGGGAAGAGAGACCCAGTACTTC. Protein product: CASEPAAGRETQYF. The chain uses TRBV6-1 and TRBJ2-5, with TRBD2 matching 7 bases. The J segment lost 4 bases and the V segment lost 8 bases, leaving 10 bases of the junction unmatched. This CDR3 has 14 residues. CDR1 and CDR2 (germline): MNHNS, SASEGT.

This sequence joins TRBV5-1 and TRBJ1-2; 7 positions agree with TRBD1. CDR1 is SGHRS, CDR2 YFSETQ, per germline. This CDR3 comprises 14 residues. V shed 1 base, J shed 2 bases, and the junction held 2 bases outside the gene matches. The CDR3, as DNA: TGCGCCAGCAGCTTGACAGGGGAAAACTATGGCTACACCTTC. Encoded protein: CASSLTGENYGYTF.